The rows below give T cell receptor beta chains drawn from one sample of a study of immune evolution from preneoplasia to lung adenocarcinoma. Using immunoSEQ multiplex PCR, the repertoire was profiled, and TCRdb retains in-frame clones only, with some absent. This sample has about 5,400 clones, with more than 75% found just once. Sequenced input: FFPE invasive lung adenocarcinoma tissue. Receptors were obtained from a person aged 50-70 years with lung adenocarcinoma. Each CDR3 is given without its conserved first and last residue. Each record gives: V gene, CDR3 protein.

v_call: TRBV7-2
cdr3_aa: ASSLHQNTEAF

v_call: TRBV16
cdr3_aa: ASSHGQGSYEQY

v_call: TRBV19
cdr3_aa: ASSANGQGNQPQH

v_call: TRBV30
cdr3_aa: AWSVQGGTYEQY

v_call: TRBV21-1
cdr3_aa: ASSNTPETNYGYT

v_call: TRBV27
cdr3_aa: ASSLGIDQPQH

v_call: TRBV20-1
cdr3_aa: SARTYNEQF

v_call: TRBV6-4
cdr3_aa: ASSDSRETDTQY

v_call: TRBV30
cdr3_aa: AWFGETGNTEAF

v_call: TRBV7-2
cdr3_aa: ASSLRSYEQY

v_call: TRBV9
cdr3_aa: ASVWGSGRRLSYEQY

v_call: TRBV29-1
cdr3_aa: SAAVGSNTGELF

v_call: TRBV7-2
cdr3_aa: ASSLVVFEQF

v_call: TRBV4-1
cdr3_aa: ASSGQQGAGYEQY

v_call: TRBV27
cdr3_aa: ATIGLADEQY

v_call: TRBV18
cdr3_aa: ANSPRDRGGEQY

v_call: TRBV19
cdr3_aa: ASTRPGTQEQY

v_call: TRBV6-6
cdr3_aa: ATRIRLGESTEAF

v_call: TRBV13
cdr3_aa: ASSLNLGHVEPQH

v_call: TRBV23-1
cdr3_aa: ASSQSDRVGTDTQY

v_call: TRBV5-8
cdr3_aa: ASTGGAGMNTEAF

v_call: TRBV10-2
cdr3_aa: ASSEGQGLYEQY

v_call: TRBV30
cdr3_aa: AWVGASGYEQY

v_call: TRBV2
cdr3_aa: ASKGQGRAPQETQY

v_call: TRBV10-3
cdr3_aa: AISAGREETQY

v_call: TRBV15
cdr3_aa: ATSRGTSGSGANVLT

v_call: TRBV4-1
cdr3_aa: ASSQDLYRANEKLF

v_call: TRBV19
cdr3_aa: ASRGTSGSVRPDTQY

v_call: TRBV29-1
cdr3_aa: SDKEQTYDSNQPQH

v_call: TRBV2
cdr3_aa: ARTPGGVGTDTQY

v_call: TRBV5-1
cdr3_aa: ASSQGRVNTGELF

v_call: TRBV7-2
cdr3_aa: ASSDRGDTEAF

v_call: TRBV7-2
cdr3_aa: ASSFGTGNTGELF

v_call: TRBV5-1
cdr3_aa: ASSGMGGTSGRKGAGEQF

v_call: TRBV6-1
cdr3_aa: ASSAGLAGVFEQF

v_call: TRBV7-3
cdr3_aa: ASSPTGESGYT

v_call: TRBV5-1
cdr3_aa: ASSSLGAGGDNEQF

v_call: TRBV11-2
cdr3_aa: ASSLIAGGPPYEQF

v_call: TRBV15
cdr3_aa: ATSSPEGHETQY

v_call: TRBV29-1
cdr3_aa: SVRSTGLYNEQF

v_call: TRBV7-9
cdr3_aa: ASSLNPSLNTEAF